A selection of T cell receptor beta chains follows, all from one sample in a study of blood T cell repertoires in COVID-19. Sequencing used immunoSEQ multiplex PCR; TCRdb keeps in-frame clones, though not all of them. The sample has around 340,000 clones; approximately 90% are singletons. Input material: peripheral blood. Receptors were obtained from an older woman with COVID-19, enrolled during active disease. Both conserved end residues are part of each CDR3.

j_call	v_call	cdr3_aa
TRBJ2-5	TRBV19	CASSMTAGGHQETQYF
TRBJ2-5	TRBV18	CASSPDSLAETQYF
TRBJ1-2	TRBV29-1	CSVINRGPGGYTF
TRBJ2-2	TRBV23-1	CASSLIPRGSTGELFF
TRBJ2-1	TRBV10-3	CAISERIRLASNEQFF
TRBJ1-3	TRBV5-1	CASSLSARGNTIYF
TRBJ2-3	TRBV19	CASRLPPGTQYF
TRBJ2-1	TRBV5-6	CASSLKVLAGNNEQFF
TRBJ2-7	TRBV19	CASSLPGTGSREQYF
TRBJ1-1	TRBV6-1	CASSGPRTGFSLYTEAFF
TRBJ1-2	TRBV9	CASSVDKGEADPYGYTF
TRBJ1-6	TRBV5-5	CASSPGQGSISPLHF
TRBJ1-6	TRBV5-6	CASSLAGRSSYNSPLHF
TRBJ1-3	TRBV6-5	CASSYSIPPGGNTIYF
TRBJ1-2	TRBV5-1	CASSLANNRRDGYTF
TRBJ2-3	TRBV11-3	CASSFPTSGTDTQYF
TRBJ2-1	TRBV9	CASSEGSLAVSYNEQFF